These 6 T cell receptor beta chains originate from one sample sequenced in a study of OX40 agonist ivuxolimab in advanced cancers. Library preparation was by the immunoSEQ multiplex PCR assay. TCRdb re-hosts the immuneACCESS table, in-frame sequences only. Its copies lack some clones; in the studies checked, an unresolved V gene accounts for under half of them, and the cause for the rest is not known. Here the sample has tens of thousands of clones; around nine tenths occur a single time. The top ten clonotypes cover 25% of the sample. The specimen was CD4+ or CD8+ T cells sorted from blood, collected in a trial of the OX40 agonist ivuxolimab. The receptors were sampled from an adult with an advanced solid tumor such as melanoma, head and neck, liver or kidney cancer.

This clone was seen a few times. The J gene is TRBJ1-5, the V gene TRBV11-2, with 11 positions matching TRBD1. The CDR3 consists of 16 residues. V was clipped by 1 base and J by 7 bases; unmatched bases: 6. Germline V CDR1 and CDR2: SGHAT, FQNNGV. CDR3 amino acids: CASSLGGQGAQQPQHF. CDR3 DNA sequence: TGTGCCAGCAGCTTAGGCGGACAGGGGGCCCAACAGCCCCAGCATTTT.

The chain carries TRBV7-9 and TRBJ2-7; D is unresolved. Trimming took off 5 bases at V and 4 bases at J, with 18 bases between the two ends. The germline gives CDR1 SEHNR, CDR2 FQNEAQ (reference sequence). This CDR3 contains 15 residues. CDR3 nucleotides: TGTGCCAGCAGCCTTACCGGGCCCCCTAGGTACGAGCAGTACTTC. Its translation: CASSLTGPPRYEQYF. Drawing the rest from reference TRBV7-9 and TRBJ2-7, the complete variable domain is DTGVSQNPRHKITKRGQNVTFRCDPISEHNRLYWYRQTLGQGPEFLTYFQNEAQLEKSRLLSDRFSAERPKGSFSTLEIQRTEQGDSAMYLCASSLTGPPRYEQYFGPGTRLTVT.

CDR3: CASSPQFSGANVLTF. The CDR3, as DNA: TGTGCCAGCAGCCCGCAGTTCTCTGGGGCCAACGTCCTGACTTTC. The chain carries TRBV13 and TRBJ2-6, with D uncertain. The length of the CDR3 is 15 residues. Trimming cost V 5 bases and J 0 bases, with 8 bases left between them. Per the germline V gene, CDR1 is PRHDT and CDR2 is FYEKMQ (reference sequence).

The rearrangement uses TRBV7-8 and TRBJ1-5; D is uncertain. V lost 1 base and J 1 base, leaving 8 bases between the germline ends. Germline loops: CDR1 SGHVS, CDR2 FQNEAQ. CDR3 size: 15 residues. The CDR3 sequence is CASSLDSSSNQPQHF. CDR3 bases: TGTGCCAGCAGCTTAGATAGTAGCAGCAATCAGCCCCAGCATTTT.

The chain recombines TRBV5-8 with TRBJ1-5; no clear D gene. CDR1 is SGHTS and CDR2 is YDEGEE in the germline V gene. Between the trimmed V and J ends, which lost 0 bases and 7 bases, there was a span of 11 bases. The CDR3 consists of 14 residues. The DNA for the CDR3 is TGTGCCAGCAGCTTGGCTGGTTTCTGGCAGCCCCAGCATTTT. Translation: CASSLAGFWQPQHF.

This chain connects TRBV7-2 to TRBJ2-3; 15 bases map to TRBD2. Germline V gives CDR1 SGHTA, CDR2 FQGNSA. V shed 5 bases, J shed 3 bases, and the junction held 9 bases outside the gene matches. The CDR3 consists of 18 residues. The CDR3: CASSLRTSGRAETDTQYF. CDR3 coding DNA: TGTGCCAGCAGCCTTCGGACTAGCGGGAGGGCCGAGACAGATACGCAGTATTTT.